Listed below are T cell receptor beta chains from one sample, sequenced in a study of T-cell reconstitution after alpha-beta-depleted transplantation in children. Each CDR3 protein gets one entry after TCRdb re-called the PCR reads with MiXCR. The table records about 640,000 distinct CDR3 sequences, roughly 15% of them present only once. The source was PBMCs from the stem cell graft donor, collected from the stem cell graft. These receptors were taken from a human donor who donated a stem cell graft to a child with acute myeloid leukemia. The conserved cysteine and the conserved F or W are not part of the CDR3 here.

V gene	J gene	CDR3 protein
TRBV12-3/TRBV12-4	TRBJ1-1	ASSLVGMGTGAF
TRBV4-3	TRBJ2-5	ASSQGAPPAETQY
TRBV12-3/TRBV12-4	TRBJ1-5	ASTDNPAQPQH
TRBV20-1	TRBJ2-7	SARFLGDSPPPGEQY
TRBV12-3/TRBV12-4	TRBJ2-1	ASRRGVSYNEQF
TRBV29-1	TRBJ1-5	SVADPGSNQPQH
TRBV20-1	TRBJ2-7	SASPGQGTYEQY
TRBV18	TRBJ1-5	ASSPLGVGRPQH
TRBV20-1	TRBJ2-1	SAPWGEGPYNEQF
TRBV29-1	TRBJ2-3	SVGFGRSTDTQY
TRBV24-1	TRBJ1-2	ATSDRQAMYT
TRBV20-1	TRBJ2-1	SARERLAGGGSYNEQF